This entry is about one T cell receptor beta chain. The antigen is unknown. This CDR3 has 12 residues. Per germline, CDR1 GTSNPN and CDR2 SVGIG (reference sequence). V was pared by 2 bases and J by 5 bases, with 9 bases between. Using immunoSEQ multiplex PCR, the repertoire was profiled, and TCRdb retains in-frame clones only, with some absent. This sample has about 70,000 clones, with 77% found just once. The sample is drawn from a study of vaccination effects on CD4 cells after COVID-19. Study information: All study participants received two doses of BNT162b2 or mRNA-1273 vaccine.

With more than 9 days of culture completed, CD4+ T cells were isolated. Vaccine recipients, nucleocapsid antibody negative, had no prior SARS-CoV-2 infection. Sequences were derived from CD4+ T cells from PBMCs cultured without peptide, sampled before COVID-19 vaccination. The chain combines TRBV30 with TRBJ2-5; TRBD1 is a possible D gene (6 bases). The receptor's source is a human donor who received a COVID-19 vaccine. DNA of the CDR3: TGTGCCTGGAGTATCCAGGGGGAGACCCAGTACTTC. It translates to CAWSIQGETQYF. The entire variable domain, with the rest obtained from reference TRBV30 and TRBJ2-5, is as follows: SQTIHQWPATLVQPVGSPLSLECTVEGTSNPNLYWYRQAAGRGLQLLFYSVGIGQISSEVPQNLSASRPQDRQFILSSKKLLLSDSGFYLCAWSIQGETQYFGPGTRLLVL.